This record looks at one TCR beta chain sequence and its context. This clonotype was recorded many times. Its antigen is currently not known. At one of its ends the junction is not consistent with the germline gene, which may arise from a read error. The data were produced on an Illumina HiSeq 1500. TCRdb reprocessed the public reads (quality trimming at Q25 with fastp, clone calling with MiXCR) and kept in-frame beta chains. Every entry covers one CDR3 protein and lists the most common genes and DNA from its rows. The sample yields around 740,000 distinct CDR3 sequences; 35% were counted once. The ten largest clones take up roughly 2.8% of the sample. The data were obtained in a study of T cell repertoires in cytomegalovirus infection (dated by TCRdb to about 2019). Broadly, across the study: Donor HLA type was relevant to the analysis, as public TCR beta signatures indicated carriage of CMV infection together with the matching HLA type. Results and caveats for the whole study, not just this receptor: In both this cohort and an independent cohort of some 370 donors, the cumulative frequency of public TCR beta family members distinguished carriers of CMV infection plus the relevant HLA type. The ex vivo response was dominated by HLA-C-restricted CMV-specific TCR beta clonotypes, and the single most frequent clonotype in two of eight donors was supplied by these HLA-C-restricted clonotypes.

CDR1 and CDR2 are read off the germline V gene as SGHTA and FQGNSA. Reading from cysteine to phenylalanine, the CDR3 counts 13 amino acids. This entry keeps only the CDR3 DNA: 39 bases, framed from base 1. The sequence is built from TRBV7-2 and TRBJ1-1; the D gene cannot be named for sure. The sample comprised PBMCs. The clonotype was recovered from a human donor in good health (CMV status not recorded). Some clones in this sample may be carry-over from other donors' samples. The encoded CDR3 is CASSLALTAEAFF. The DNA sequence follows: TGTGCCAGCAGCTTAGCGCTCACCGCTGAGGCTTTCTTT.